The T cell receptor beta chain described here comes from a study of blood T cell repertoires in COVID-19. At the level of the study: The origin of the acute and convalescent COVID-19 samples was the United States, Italy and Spain. Sample material is recorded as cDNA or gDNA derived from T cells, B-cell-depleted T cells, or PBMCs.

The CDR3 extends over 16 amino acids. In germline, CDR1 is SGDLS, CDR2 YYNGEE. V was pared by 0 bases and J by 2 bases, with 12 bases between. How the authors handled the data: Reference gene primers were amplified, and this amplification served to estimate nucleated cell counts. The table came from immunoSEQ multiplex PCR; TCRdb's copy has only in-frame clones and leaves some out. That table is the source of V, J and clone size, and D and trimming were worked out from the DNA. The repertoire holds about 97,000 clones, with 87% as singletons. Sequencing used peripheral blood. The sequence derives from a man between 45 and 60 years old with active COVID-19. The chain is built from TRBV9 and TRBJ2-1; tentatively, D is TRBD1 (6 bases). CDR3 loop: CASSVEATGAYNEQFF. The CDR3 DNA follows: TGTGCCAGCAGCGTAGAAGCGACAGGAGCCTACAATGAGCAGTTCTTC.